This T cell receptor (beta chain) was profiled in a study of human CD8 memory T cell subsets. Making the TCR beta libraries relied on UMI-labeled 5' RACE. After re-calling the 5' RACE reads, TCRdb lists one entry per CDR3 protein, DNA absent. This repertoire includes roughly 9,300 distinct CDR3 sequences. CDR1 LNHDA and CDR2 SQIVND come from the germline V gene (reference sequence). The CDR3 runs to 15 residues. This sequence joins TRBV19 and TRBJ2-7; the TRBD2 assignment by TCRdb is unverifiable without DNA. Sequenced: CD8+ stem-like memory T cells (TSCM and TCM) sorted from PBMCs. Subset in this sample: stem-like memory CD8 T cells (TSTEM), CCR7+ PD-1- TIGIT-. The clonotype comes from a human donor in good health. CDR3 region: CASSIRALAGDEQYF.